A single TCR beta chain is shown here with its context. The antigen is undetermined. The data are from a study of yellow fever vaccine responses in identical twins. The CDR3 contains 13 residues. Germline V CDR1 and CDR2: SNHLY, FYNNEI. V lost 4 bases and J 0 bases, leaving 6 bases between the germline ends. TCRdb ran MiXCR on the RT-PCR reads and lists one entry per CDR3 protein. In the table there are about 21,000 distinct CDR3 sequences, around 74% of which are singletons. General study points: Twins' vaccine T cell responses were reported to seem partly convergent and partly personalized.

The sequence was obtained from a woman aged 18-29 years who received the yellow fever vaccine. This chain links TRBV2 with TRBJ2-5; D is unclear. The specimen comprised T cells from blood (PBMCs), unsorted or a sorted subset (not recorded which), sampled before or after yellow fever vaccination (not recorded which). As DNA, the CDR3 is TGTGCCAGCAGTGGACTCTACCAAGAGACCCAGTACTTC. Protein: CASSGLYQETQYF.